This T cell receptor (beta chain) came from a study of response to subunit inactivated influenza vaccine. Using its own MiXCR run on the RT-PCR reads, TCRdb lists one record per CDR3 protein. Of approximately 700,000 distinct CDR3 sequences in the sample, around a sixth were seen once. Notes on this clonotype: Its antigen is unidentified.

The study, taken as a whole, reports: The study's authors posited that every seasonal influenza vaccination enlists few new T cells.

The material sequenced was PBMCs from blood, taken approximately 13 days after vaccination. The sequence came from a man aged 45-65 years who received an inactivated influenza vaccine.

The CDR3 sequence: CASSFWGGSAPQHF. In DNA form, the CDR3 reads TGTGCCAGCAGTTTCTGGGGAGGATCAGCGCCCCAGCATTTT. J is TRBJ1-5 and V is TRBV28, with D unresolved. The germline V and J ends were trimmed by 3 bases and 9 bases, with 15 bases remaining between them. Germline V gene lookup returns CDR1 MDHEN and CDR2 SYDVKM. This CDR3 spans 14 amino acids.